This TCR beta chain came from a study of long-term antiretroviral therapy in people with HIV. About the study: First collections came about a decade before the 2015 immediate-ART recommendation.

The CDR3 has 16 residues. The germline gives CDR1 LNHDA, CDR2 SQIVND (reference sequence). Between the trimmed V and J ends, which lost 0 bases and 2 bases, there was a span of 13 bases. Survey-level resolution applied to immunoSEQ assay v3.0. Sequencing aimed at roughly 40,000-55,000 T-cell genomes per sample. Using immunoSEQ multiplex PCR, the repertoire was profiled, and TCRdb retains in-frame clones only, with some absent. This sample has 15,000 to 20,000 clones; approximately 78% occur once, and the top ten carry more than 15%. General study results and limits: Controls showed broader CDR3 length ranges than did the HIV repertoires. Investigators report no available data on ART adherence, viral resistance or therapy changes.

Remarks on this clone: Its antigen is not identified. Other DNA sequences in this sample translate to the same CDR3.

The chain recombines TRBV19 with TRBJ1-2, with a weak D call TRBD1 (5 bases). The sequencing here drew on unsorted PBMCs, taken 0.6 years after starting antiretroviral therapy. The TCR originated in a young woman with HIV. CDR3: CASSIDLRGYNYGYTF. The CDR3 region has the DNA TGTGCCAGTAGTATAGATCTGAGGGGCTACAACTATGGCTACACCTTC.